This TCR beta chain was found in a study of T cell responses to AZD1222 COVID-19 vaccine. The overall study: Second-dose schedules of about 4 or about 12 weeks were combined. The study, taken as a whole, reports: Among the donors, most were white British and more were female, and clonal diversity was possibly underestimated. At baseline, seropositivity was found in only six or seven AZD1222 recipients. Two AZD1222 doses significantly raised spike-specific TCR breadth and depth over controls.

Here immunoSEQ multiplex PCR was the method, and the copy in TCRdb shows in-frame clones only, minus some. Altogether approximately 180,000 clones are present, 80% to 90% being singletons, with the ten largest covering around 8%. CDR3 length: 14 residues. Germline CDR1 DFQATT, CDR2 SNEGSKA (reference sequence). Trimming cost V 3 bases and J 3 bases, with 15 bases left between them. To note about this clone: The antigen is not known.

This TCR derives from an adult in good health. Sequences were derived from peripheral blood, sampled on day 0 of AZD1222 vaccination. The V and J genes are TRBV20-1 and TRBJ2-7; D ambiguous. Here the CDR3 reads CSASRVVPRYEQYF. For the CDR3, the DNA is TGCAGTGCTAGTCGGGTGGTCCCCCGCTACGAGCAGTACTTC.